The clone carrying this T cell receptor beta chain was recorded a few times. Antigen unknown. This CDR3 spans 15 amino acids. V was trimmed by 5 bases and J by 4 bases, leaving 15 bases between them. In germline, CDR1 is LNHDA, CDR2 SQIVND (reference sequence). The assay was immunoSEQ multiplex PCR, and TCRdb's table has in-frame clones only and misses some. The sample has 200,000 or so clones, about 93% seen once. The donors were in the roughly 110-subject validation cohort, distinct from the 666-subject first cohort. The data were taken from a study of cytomegalovirus exposure and HLA in healthy donors. Study-wide results and caveats: Both high specificity and high sensitivity reportedly marked the classifier's diagnosis of cytomegalovirus status. Researchers counted around 180 TCR beta chains as cytomegalovirus-associated. In vitro data verified a few CMV-associated chains as specific for CMV antigens.

The chain carries TRBV19 and TRBJ1-5, with D possibly TRBD1 on 6 matching bases. This receptor was identified in a woman younger than 30 in good health and CMV-seronegative. Sequenced material: PBMCs. CDR3 in amino acids: CASSPIEGDNQPQHF. CDR3 nucleotides: TGTGCCAGTAGTCCCATAGAGGGGGATAATCAGCCCCAGCATTTT.